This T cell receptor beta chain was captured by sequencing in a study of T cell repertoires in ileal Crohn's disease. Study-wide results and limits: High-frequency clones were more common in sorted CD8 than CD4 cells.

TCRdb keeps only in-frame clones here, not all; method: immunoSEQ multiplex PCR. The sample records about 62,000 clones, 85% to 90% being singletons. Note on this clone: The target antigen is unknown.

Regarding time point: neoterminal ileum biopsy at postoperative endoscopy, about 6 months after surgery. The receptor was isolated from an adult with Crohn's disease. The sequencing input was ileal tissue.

The CDR3 loop is CASSRIQLTSGAYEQYF. CDR3 bases: TGTGCCAGCTCACGTATCCAACTGACTAGCGGGGCCTACGAGCAGTACTTC. This chain uses TRBV18 with TRBJ2-7; 11 nucleotides align to TRBD2. V was pared by 4 bases and J by 2 bases, with 10 bases of the junction left unmatched. This CDR3 region has 17 residues. Germline V gene data show CDR1 as KGHSH and CDR2 as LQKENI. Supplemented by reference TRBV18 and TRBJ2-7, the full variable domain reads NAGVMQNPRHLVRRRGQEARLRCSPMKGHSHVYWYRQLPEEGLKFMVYLQKENIIDESGMPKERFSAEFPKEGPSILRIQQVVRGDSAAYFCASSRIQLTSGAYEQYFGPGTRLTVT.